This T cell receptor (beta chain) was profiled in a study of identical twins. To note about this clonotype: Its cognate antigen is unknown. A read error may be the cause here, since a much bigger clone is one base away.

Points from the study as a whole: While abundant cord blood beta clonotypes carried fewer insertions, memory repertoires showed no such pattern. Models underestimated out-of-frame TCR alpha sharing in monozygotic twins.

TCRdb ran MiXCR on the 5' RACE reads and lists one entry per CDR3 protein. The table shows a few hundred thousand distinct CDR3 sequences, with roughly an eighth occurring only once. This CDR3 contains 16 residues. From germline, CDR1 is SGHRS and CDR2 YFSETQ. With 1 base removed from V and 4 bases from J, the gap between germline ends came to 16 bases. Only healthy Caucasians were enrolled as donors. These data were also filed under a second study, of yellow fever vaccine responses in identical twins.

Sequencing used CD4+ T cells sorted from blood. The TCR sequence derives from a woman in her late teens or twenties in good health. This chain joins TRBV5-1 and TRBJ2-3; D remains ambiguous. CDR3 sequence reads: CASSLNPGGRSDTQYF. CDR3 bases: TGCGCCAGCAGCTTGAACCCCGGCGGAAGGTCAGATACGCAGTATTTT.